These 4 T cell receptor beta chains originate from one sample sequenced in a study of Tregs in tolerant kidney transplant recipients. Sequenced by immunoSEQ multiplex PCR; TCRdb stores in-frame clones only, minus some. Counted here are 110,000 or so clones, roughly 93% occurring once; the ten biggest clones make up roughly 0.63%. The sequenced sample consisted of CD4+ T cells from blood. These receptors all come from a human donor in good health.

This chain uses TRBV27 with TRBJ2-5; 9 bases line up with TRBD2. This CDR3 has 15 residues. Germline values: CDR1 MNHEY, CDR2 SMNVEV (reference sequence). Trimming removed 1 base from V and 5 bases from J; junction bases left unmatched: 5. The CDR3 protein is CASSLWLAGMETQYF. In nucleotides, the CDR3 is TGTGCCAGCAGTTTATGGCTAGCGGGAATGGAGACCCAGTACTTC.

V gene TRBV18 combines with J gene TRBJ1-1; TRBD1 aligns across 8 bases. This CDR3 comprises 16 residues. The trim removed 6 bases at V and 3 bases at J, leaving 12 bases unmatched. CDR1 is KGHSH, CDR2 LQKENI, per germline. The CDR3: CASSMTGAGTDTEAFF. The CDR3 bases are TGTGCCAGCTCTATGACAGGGGCTGGTACGGACACTGAAGCTTTCTTT.

The CDR3 sequence is CASSILGASTNEKLFF. DNA for the CDR3: TGTGCCAGTAGTATTCTTGGGGCTTCAACTAATGAAAAACTGTTTTTT. The V gene is TRBV19, the J gene TRBJ1-4; a possible D gene is TRBD1 (5 bases). This CDR3 spans 16 amino acids. Germline V CDR1 and CDR2: LNHDA, SQIVND (reference sequence). The V end lost 3 bases, the J end lost 0 bases, and 11 bases lay between the germline ends.

J is TRBJ2-3 and V is TRBV5-4, with D possibly TRBD1 on 5 matching bases. Between the trimmed V and J ends, which lost 1 base and 0 bases, there was a span of 6 bases. The CDR3 covers 14 residues. Germline V gene lookup returns CDR1 SGHNT and CDR2 YYREEE (reference sequence). The CDR3 loop reads CASSLQGSTDTQYF. The CDR3 DNA reads as TGTGCCAGCAGCTTGCAGGGTAGCACAGATACGCAGTATTTT. Using reference TRBV5-4 and TRBJ2-3 for the parts outside the CDR3, the full variable domain is ETGVTQSPTHLIKTRGQQVTLRCSSQSGHNTVSWYQQALGQGPQFIFQYYREEENGRGNFPPRFSGLQFPNYSSELNVNALELDDSALYLCASSLQGSTDTQYFGPGTRLTVL.